This is a list of T cell receptor beta chains from one sample in a study of T cell changes during pregnancy in multiple sclerosis. Using immunoSEQ multiplex PCR, the repertoire was profiled, and TCRdb retains in-frame clones only, with some absent. Here the sample spans about 93,000 clones, 85% to 95% being singletons. The sample here was peripheral blood, taken after pregnancy. The receptor source for this set is a female donor with multiple sclerosis, enrolled in a pregnancy study. Both conserved end residues are part of each CDR3. The D gene is left open where the match is weak. Size tells how often a clone was seen (once, few, many) or the class of an expanded clone, and some rows leave it out.

size	V	J	D	CDR3	DNA
-	TRBV5-6	TRBJ2-3	TRBD2	CASSFGLAGVGDTQYF	TGTGCCAGCAGCTTCGGACTAGCGGGGGTGGGGGATACGCAGTATTTT
-	TRBV9	TRBJ2-3	-	CASSPQLAVDTQYF	TGTGCCAGCAGCCCCCAGTTGGCGGTAGATACGCAGTATTTT
-	TRBV5-3	TRBJ2-7	TRBD2	CARSSGLAGESGYEQYF	TGTGCCAGAAGCTCCGGACTAGCGGGAGAGTCGGGCTACGAGCAGTACTTC
-	TRBV5-4	TRBJ2-5	TRBD2	CASSLTPSGGAGETQYF	TGTGCCAGCAGCCTGACCCCAAGCGGGGGGGCGGGAGAGACCCAGTACTTC
-	TRBV28	TRBJ2-2	TRBD1	CASSLGGTGDTGELFF	TGTGCCAGCAGTTTAGGCGGGACAGGGGACACCGGGGAGCTGTTTTTT
-	TRBV30	TRBJ1-4	-	CAWSREPNEKLFF	TGTGCCTGGAGTCGAGAACCTAATGAAAAACTGTTTTTT
few	TRBV5-1	TRBJ2-3	TRBD2	CASGWRSGSADTQYF	TGCGCCAGCGGATGGCGGAGCGGGAGCGCAGATACGCAGTATTTT
-	TRBV7-8	TRBJ1-1	-	CASSPAGVNTEAFF	TGTGCCAGCAGCCCAGCAGGGGTAAACACTGAAGCTTTCTTT
-	TRBV29-1	TRBJ2-2	TRBD2	CSVASGVGTGELFF	TGCAGCGTTGCAAGCGGGGTGGGCACCGGGGAGCTGTTTTTT
-	TRBV19	TRBJ1-4	-	CASSTTAATNEKLFF	TGTGCCAGTAGTACCACAGCTGCAACTAATGAAAAACTGTTTTTT
-	TRBV14	TRBJ1-2	TRBD1	CASSQTGQGKRNYGYTF	TGTGCCAGCAGCCAAACAGGACAGGGCAAGAGGAACTATGGCTACACCTTC
-	TRBV6-6	TRBJ1-1	TRBD1	CASSPQTGGSNTEAFF	TGTGCCAGCAGCCCCCAGACAGGGGGCTCGAACACTGAAGCTTTCTTT
-	TRBV27	TRBJ2-6	TRBD1	CASRYLGTGMASGANVLTF	TGTGCCAGCCGTTACCTGGGGACAGGGATGGCTTCTGGGGCCAACGTCCTGACTTTC
-	TRBV18	TRBJ1-1	TRBD1	CASSPVTGGIGTEAFF	TGTGCCAGCTCACCTGTGACAGGGGGCATAGGCACTGAAGCTTTCTTT
-	TRBV19	TRBJ1-4	-	CASSIVSPSGKLFF	TGTGCCAGTAGTATAGTAAGCCCCTCGGGAAAACTGTTTTTT
-	TRBV5-1	TRBJ2-7	TRBD2	CASSLARTSGSYEQYF	TGCGCCAGCAGCCTGGCCCGGACTAGCGGATCCTACGAGCAGTACTTC
-	TRBV9	TRBJ1-1	-	CASSVGGQLNTEAFF	TGTGCCAGCAGCGTAGGAGGGCAGCTTAACACTGAAGCTTTCTTT
-	TRBV19	TRBJ2-7	-	CASSIQGPSYEQYF	TGTGCCAGTAGTATCCAGGGGCCCTCCTACGAGCAGTACTTC
-	TRBV7-8	TRBJ2-2	-	CASSFFRLTGTGELFF	TGTGCCAGCAGCTTTTTTCGGCTAACGGGAACCGGGGAGCTGTTTTTT
-	TRBV6-1	TRBJ1-2	TRBD1	CASSKGQGAGYGYTF	TGTGCCAGCAGTAAGGGACAGGGGGCCGGCTATGGCTACACCTTC
many	TRBV6-5	TRBJ1-2	-	CASSPGGSFFYGYTF	TGTGCCAGCAGTCCGGGTGGCAGTTTCTTCTATGGCTACACCTTC
-	TRBV18	TRBJ1-3	TRBD1	CASSSGTGRYTTSGNTIYF	TGTGCCAGCTCGTCCGGGACAGGGAGGTATACGACCTCTGGAAACACCATATATTTT
-	TRBV7-8	TRBJ1-2	TRBD1	CASSLGQGSFSYGYTF	TGTGCCAGCAGCTTAGGACAGGGGAGCTTTTCGTATGGCTACACCTTC
-	TRBV6-1	TRBJ1-2	-	CAIPTGSYGYTF	TGTGCCATTCCTACAGGGTCCTATGGCTACACCTTC
-	TRBV19	TRBJ1-2	-	CASSIEVPGTNYGYTF	TGTGCCAGTAGTATAGAAGTTCCAGGGACTAACTATGGCTACACCTTC
-	TRBV25-1	TRBJ1-2	TRBD1	CASSELQGRNYGYTF	TGTGCCAGCAGTGAGTTACAGGGGCGCAACTATGGCTACACCTTC
-	TRBV2	TRBJ2-7	TRBD1	CASQTGTLSYEQYF	TGTGCCAGTCAGACAGGGACCCTCTCCTACGAGCAGTACTTC
-	TRBV19	TRBJ2-1	TRBD2	CASRLGGWDNEQFF	TGTGCCAGTAGATTGGGGGGGTGGGACAATGAGCAGTTCTTC
-	TRBV5-4	TRBJ1-4	-	CASSLNREQGNVEKLFF	TGTGCCAGCAGCTTGAATCGGGAACAGGGTAATGTTGAAAAACTGTTTTTT
-	TRBV5-1	TRBJ2-3	TRBD2	CASSPSLTSDSTDTQYF	TGCGCCAGCAGCCCATCCCTGACTAGCGATAGCACAGATACGCAGTATTTT
-	TRBV5-6	TRBJ2-3	-	CASSLGGVTDTQYF	TGTGCCAGCAGCTTGGGGGGGGTTACAGATACGCAGTATTTT
few	TRBV29-1	TRBJ2-7	-	CSVEWQEATGEQYF	TGCAGCGTTGAATGGCAGGAGGCCACGGGCGAGCAGTACTTC
-	TRBV10-3	TRBJ1-1	-	CASRNKGGNTEAFF	TGTGCCTCCAGGAATAAAGGGGGGAACACTGAAGCTTTCTTT
-	TRBV12-2	TRBJ1-1	-	CASRLRVADTEAFF	TGTGCAAGTCGCTTACGGGTCGCGGACACTGAAGCTTTCTTT
-	TRBV7-8	TRBJ2-1	TRBD1	CASSLQGRAYNEQFF	TGTGCCAGCAGCCTACAGGGGCGCGCCTACAATGAGCAGTTCTTC